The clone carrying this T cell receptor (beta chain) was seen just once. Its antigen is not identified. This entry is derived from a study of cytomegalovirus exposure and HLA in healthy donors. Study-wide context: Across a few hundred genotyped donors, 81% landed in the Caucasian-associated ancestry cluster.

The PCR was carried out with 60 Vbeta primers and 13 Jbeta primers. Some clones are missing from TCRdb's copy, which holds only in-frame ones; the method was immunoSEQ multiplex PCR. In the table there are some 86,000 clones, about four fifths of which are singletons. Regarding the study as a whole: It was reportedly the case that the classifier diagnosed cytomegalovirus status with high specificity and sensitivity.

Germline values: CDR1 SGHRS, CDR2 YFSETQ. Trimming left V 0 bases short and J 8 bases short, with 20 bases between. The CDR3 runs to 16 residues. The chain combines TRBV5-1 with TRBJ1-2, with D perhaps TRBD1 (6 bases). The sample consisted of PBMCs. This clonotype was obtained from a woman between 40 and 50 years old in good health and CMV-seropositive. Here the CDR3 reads CASSLGPSQGVGGYTF. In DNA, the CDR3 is TGCGCCAGCAGCTTGGGGCCCTCACAGGGCGTAGGCGGCTACACCTTC.